This TCR beta chain was found in a study of T cells after yellow fever vaccination. In TCRdb, the 5' RACE reads were re-called with MiXCR into one record per CDR3 protein. This repertoire shows some 500,000 distinct CDR3 sequences, about 13% found once; its top ten account for over 11%. There are a few counts of this clonotype. Germline lookup yields CDR1 DFQATT and CDR2 SNEGSKA (reference sequence). The CDR3 is 14 residues long. V was trimmed by 0 bases and J by 6 bases, leaving 12 bases between them. Sample: PBMCs, taken on the day of the yellow fever booster vaccination. V is TRBV20-1 and J is TRBJ1-5; D ambiguous. The source of this sequence is a man aged 25-45 years who received the YFV17D yellow fever vaccine. As DNA, the CDR3 is TGCAGTGCTAGAGATAGGCAGGCTCGTCAGCCCCAGCATTTT. It encodes CSARDRQARQPQHF.